This T cell receptor (beta chain) was documented in a study of regulatory T cells in long-lasting Graves disease. Through Arm-PCR of CDR3 regions and iRepertoire HTBI primers, TCR beta libraries were built. One entry per CDR3 protein, called by TCRdb with MiXCR from the multiplex PCR reads. The sample shows approximately 400,000 distinct CDR3 sequences, 10% to 15% of them seen only once. The V end lost 3 bases, the J end lost 3 bases, and 12 bases lay between the germline ends. Germline CDR1 and CDR2: SGHVS and FNYEAQ. The CDR3 sequence is 15 residues long. Only a few counts were recorded for this clonotype. Stated time point: newly diagnosed GD, antithyroid drugs for less than 3 months. Extracted RNA from PBMCs served as the source of the TCR library. Blood from the periphery, about 9.2 milliliters in all, was drawn into EDTA tubes. The same data also contributed to another study, on T cells in Graves' hyperthyroidism and ophthalmopathy. In that study: Diagnoses rested on clinical symptoms, serum thyroxine and TRAb, thyroid ultrasound and orbital computed tomography.

The sequenced sample was peripheral blood mononuclear cells (PBMCs), obtained at new diagnosis, from a patient treated with antithyroid drugs. V usage is TRBV7-6 and J usage is TRBJ2-4; D is unresolved. This receptor was taken from a woman in her late teens or twenties with Graves disease. Here the CDR3 reads CASSLAPGYKNIQYF. CDR3 sequence (DNA): TGTGCCAGCAGCTTGGCGCCGGGCTACAAAAACATTCAGTACTTC.